The T cell receptor (beta chain) under discussion was sequenced for a study of CD8+CD57+ T cells in acquired aplastic anemia (dated by TCRdb to between 2018 and 2020). Describing the broader study: On average, sorted CD4+ and CD8+ cells yielded around 3.5 ug of extracted DNA, with a range of roughly 0.17 to 27.4 ug. CD8+CD57+ expansion was defined as frequency above the mean frequency observed in healthy subjects. Study-level results and caveats: Patients and healthy controls showed no significant difference in CD8+ Simpson's diversity (P=0.060). Approximately 27 CD8+ CDR3 sequences were found in both patients and controls but appeared to be highly expressed in patients and within the immunodominant clones of the patients.

From the cysteine up to the phenylalanine, the CDR3 has a length of 15 residues. Of the read, only the CDR3 DNA is kept; its 45 bases are in frame from base 1. A distance of 14 bases separates the germline ends of V and J, which lose 0 bases and 5 bases respectively. CDR1 and CDR2 (SGHRS, YFSETQ) derive from the germline V gene. TCR beta VDJ combination and CDR3 sequence profiling used genomic DNA as the template. An Illumina HiSeq 2000 was the platform used for TCR repertoire sequencing. The authors' pipeline ran thus. Repertoire assessment relied on Simpson's diversity index, CDR3 size and DJ length profiles, and TRBV/TRBJ rearrangement plots. The immunodominant clone was defined as the most abundant DNA sequence in deep sequencing data. CDR3 amino acid sequences were checked for sharing across subjects and were also compared against the VDJdb database and published repertoires. The public reads were reprocessed in TCRdb via fastp at Q25 and MiXCR, keeping in-frame beta chains. For every CDR3 protein sequence, its rows merge into one entry that carries the most common genes and DNA. The V and J calls and clone size are TCRdb's, not the authors'. The sample table contains hundreds of thousands of distinct CDR3 sequences; only one count was recorded for under 60% of them. The ten largest clonotypes hold under 1.5% of the sample.

Patients chosen for sequencing had shown expansion of CD8+CD57+ cells by flow cytometry. Every patient had severe acquired aplastic anemia, diagnosed using the International Study of Aplastic Anemia and Agranulocytosis and Camitta criteria. No therapy had been received by the patients at the time of blood sampling. In this study, sorted CD4+ and CD8+ T cells from the blood of healthy subjects and of severe aplastic anemia patients had their TCR repertoires deep-sequenced. In the USA, patient enrollment took place under clinicaltrials.gov protocols 00001620, 01623167, 00001397, 00071045, 00081523 and 00961064. Ficoll-Paque density gradient centrifugation was used to isolate peripheral blood mononuclear cells. CD4+ and CD8+ T cells were sorted by FACS or magnetic beads before DNA extraction. The table lists this clonotype with a count of one. No cognate antigen has been identified for it. Base qualities are not provided; no much larger clone lies one nucleotide away. One read alone makes for weak evidence.

Sequenced input: sorted CD4+, CD8+, or CD8+CD57+ T cells (not recorded which) from PBMCs. The origin of this receptor is a human donor with aplastic anemia. The chain couples TRBV5-1 to TRBJ1-1; possibly the D gene is TRBD1, per 5 matching bases. In nucleotide form, the sequence is TGCGCCAGCAGCTTGGAAGGGACGGATAGGACTGAAGCTTTCTTT. Its product reads: CASSLEGTDRTEAFF. The CDR3, completed at both ends by the reference TRBV5-1 and TRBJ1-1 genes, gives the full variable domain KAGVTQTPRYLIKTRGQQVTLSCSPISGHRSVSWYQQTPGQGLQFLFEYFSETQRNKGNFPGRFSGRQFSNSRSEMNVSTLELGDSALYLCASSLEGTDRTEAFFGQGTRLTVV.